The entry below describes one T cell receptor (beta chain). The antigen is undetermined. These data belong to a study of blood T cells in healthy people across ages. CDR3 size: 12 residues. The V end lost 2 bases, the J end lost 7 bases, and 6 bases lay between the germline ends. CDR1 and CDR2 from the germline V gene are MDHEN and SYDVKM. Findings of the study overall: CMV infection status of these donors was not known. The fall in TCR beta diversity per million T cells was roughly linear with age. The study regarded diversity estimates from one million T cells as underestimates.

PCR was performed a second time for 7 to 11 cycles using a sample-barcoded 5' primer and a J-beta primer mix. MiXCR, run by TCRdb on the 5' RACE reads, gives a single entry per CDR3 protein. The data contain some 1.8 million distinct CDR3 sequences, roughly two fifths of them singletons. The TCR sequence derives from a human donor in good health. The sequenced sample was blood. This chain uses TRBV28 with TRBJ2-4; no firm D call. The CDR3 region has the DNA TGTGCCAGCAGTTTAGGCTTCAACATTCAGTACTTC. Amino acid sequence: CASSLGFNIQYF.